Listed below are T cell receptor beta chains from one sample, sequenced in a study of blood T cell repertoires in COVID-19. Here immunoSEQ multiplex PCR was the method, and the copy in TCRdb shows in-frame clones only, minus some. The data contain tens of thousands of clones, around 80% of them singletons. The sample consisted of peripheral blood. The receptors shown here come from a man in his sixties with active or convalescent COVID-19. Both conserved end residues are part of each CDR3. D genes are given only for firm matches. A clone size is listed for some rows: how often the clone was seen (once, few, many), or a class if it is expanded.

v_gene	j_gene	abundance	d_gene	CDR3aa	CDR3nt
TRBV2	TRBJ1-6	-	-	CASSEARYNSPLHF	TGTGCCAGCAGTGAAGCCAGGTATAATTCACCCCTCCACTTT
TRBV24-1	TRBJ2-1	-	-	CATSDAGRGAGRYNEQFF	TGTGCCACCAGTGATGCCGGCCGGGGGGCAGGAAGGTACAATGAGCAGTTCTTC
TRBV2	TRBJ1-5	-	-	CASRDSNQPQHF	TGTGCCAGTCGGGATAGCAATCAGCCCCAGCATTTT
TRBV6-5	TRBJ1-5	-	-	CASSPRGAGNQPQHF	TGTGCCAGCAGTCCCCGGGGGGCTGGCAATCAGCCCCAGCATTTT
TRBV5-4	TRBJ1-4	once	TRBD1	CASSWATGEEKLFF	TGTGCCAGCAGCTGGGCGACAGGGGAGGAAAAACTGTTTTTT
TRBV9	TRBJ1-6	-	TRBD1	CASSASSTGGNSPPHF	TGTGCCAGCAGCGCGAGCTCGACAGGGGGCAATTCACCCCCCCACTTT
TRBV10-3	TRBJ2-2	-	-	CAISETGYTGELFF	TGTGCCATCAGTGAGACAGGATACACCGGGGAGCTGTTTTTT
TRBV5-6	TRBJ2-5	-	-	CASSLGAGAGPQYF	TGTGCCAGCAGCTTGGGGGCAGGGGCCGGGCCCCAGTACTTC
TRBV4-3	TRBJ1-4	-	-	CASSQGARGATNEKLFF	TGCGCCAGCAGCCAAGGTGCACGCGGGGCAACTAATGAAAAACTGTTTTTT
TRBV4-2	TRBJ2-5	-	TRBD2	CASSQVRWASGAQETQYF	TGTGCCAGCAGCCAAGTGAGATGGGCTAGCGGGGCCCAAGAGACCCAGTACTTC
TRBV3-1/TRBV3-2	TRBJ1-2	few	-	CASSQGSGKRGYTF	TGTGCCAGCAGCCAAGGGTCAGGGAAGAGGGGCTACACCTTC
TRBV27	TRBJ2-5	-	-	CASSLSRGQETQYF	TGTGCCAGCAGTTTATCGCGGGGACAAGAGACCCAGTACTTC
TRBV3-1/TRBV3-2	TRBJ1-3	-	-	CASSLFRWGGGSGNTIYF	TGTGCCAGCAGCCTTTTCAGGTGGGGGGGCGGCTCTGGAAACACCATATATTTT
TRBV6-5	TRBJ2-1	-	TRBD2	CASSSLGLAGDEQFF	TGTGCCAGCAGTTCGCTAGGACTAGCGGGAGATGAGCAGTTCTTC
TRBV27	TRBJ2-1	-	TRBD2	CASSSLAGAGRSEQFF	TGTGCCAGCAGTTCCCTAGCGGGGGCCGGAAGAAGTGAGCAGTTCTTC
TRBV18	TRBJ1-4	once	TRBD1	CASSRRTGDEKLFF	TGTGCCAGCTCCCGAAGGACAGGGGATGAAAAACTGTTTTTT
TRBV5-1	TRBJ2-2	-	-	CASSSGLNTGELFF	TGCGCCAGCAGCTCAGGACTTAACACCGGGGAGCTGTTTTTT
TRBV29-1	TRBJ1-5	-	-	CSVSRGANQPQHF	TGCAGCGTTTCCCGGGGGGCCAATCAGCCCCAGCATTTT
TRBV2	TRBJ2-5	-	TRBD1	CASTGTGGHETQYF	TGTGCCAGCACCGGCACAGGGGGCCATGAGACCCAGTACTTC
TRBV11-1	TRBJ1-5	-	-	CASSFDTQPQHF	TGTGCCAGCAGCTTCGACACTCAGCCCCAGCATTTT
TRBV3-1/TRBV3-2	TRBJ2-5	once	TRBD2	CASSQTGTSGETQYF	TGTGCCAGCAGCCAAACCGGGACTAGCGGAGAGACCCAGTACTTC
TRBV6-5	TRBJ2-7	-	-	CASSSDRGNEQYF	TGTGCCAGCAGTTCCGACCGGGGGAACGAGCAGTACTTC
TRBV29-1	TRBJ1-2	-	TRBD1	CSVGAGGTVGYGYTF	TGCAGCGTTGGTGCAGGGGGGACGGTGGGTTATGGCTACACCTTC
TRBV18	TRBJ2-1	-	TRBD2	CASSRDGGAVNEQFF	TGTGCCAGCTCACGCGACGGGGGGGCTGTCAATGAGCAGTTCTTC
TRBV7-2	TRBJ1-5	-	-	CASSLVGVDQPQHF	TGTGCCAGCAGCTTAGTGGGAGTAGATCAGCCCCAGCATTTT
TRBV9	TRBJ1-1	-	TRBD1	CASSDSPGQGLGTEAFF	TGTGCCAGCAGCGACTCACCGGGACAGGGGCTCGGCACTGAAGCTTTCTTT
TRBV10-3	TRBJ1-2	once	TRBD1	CAIRAPTGGADYGYTF	TGTGCCATCAGGGCGCCGACAGGGGGCGCTGACTATGGCTACACCTTC
TRBV18	TRBJ2-7	few	-	CASSPGVSYEQYF	TGTGCCAGCTCGCCCGGGGTCTCCTACGAGCAGTACTTC
TRBV29-1	TRBJ2-7	-	TRBD1	CSVEEGWTGADEQYF	TGCAGCGTTGAAGAGGGTTGGACAGGGGCGGATGAGCAGTACTTC
TRBV4-3	TRBJ2-1	-	TRBD2	CASSQRTSGGPSYNEQFF	TGCGCCAGCAGCCAACGGACTAGCGGGGGGCCCTCCTACAATGAGCAGTTCTTC
TRBV7-8	TRBJ2-7	-	-	CASSPRGLSYEQYF	TGTGCCAGCAGCCCCAGGGGCCTGTCCTACGAGCAGTACTTC
TRBV7-6	TRBJ2-5	once	TRBD2	CASSLTSGAQETQYF	TGTGCCAGCAGCTTAACGAGCGGGGCGCAAGAGACCCAGTACTTC
TRBV3-1/TRBV3-2	TRBJ2-5	few	-	CASSQEVAEETQYF	TGTGCCAGCAGCCAAGAGGTAGCGGAGGAGACCCAGTACTTC
TRBV29-1	TRBJ1-2	-	-	CSVGTGGSYGYTF	TGCAGCGTTGGGACGGGGGGGTCCTATGGCTACACCTTC
TRBV10-3	TRBJ2-5	-	TRBD2	CATSREGGGAKTQYF	TGTGCCACCTCCCGGGAGGGCGGGGGGGCGAAGACCCAGTACTTC
TRBV4-3	TRBJ2-1	-	TRBD2	CASSQDGPGLVYNEQFF	TGCGCCAGCAGCCAAGATGGCCCAGGACTAGTCTACAATGAGCAGTTCTTC
TRBV28	TRBJ1-2	-	-	CASSLFTQYGYTF	TGTGCCAGCAGTTTATTTACTCAATATGGCTACACCTTC
TRBV7-7	TRBJ1-3	-	-	CASSLDWSSGNTIYF	TGTGCCAGCAGCTTAGATTGGAGCTCTGGAAACACCATATATTTT